The 28 T cell receptor beta chains in this list originate from one sample, sequenced in a study of identical twins (dated by TCRdb to the mid-2010s). Library method: 5' RACE. This sample was sequenced with an Illumina HiSeq 2000. TCRdb reanalyzed the raw reads on its own, using fastp at Q25 for trimming and MiXCR for clone calling, and kept in-frame beta chains. All rows with the same CDR3 protein become a single entry with the most common DNA and genes. This sample comprises 700,000 or so distinct CDR3 sequences, over 8.5% of them detected only once. The top ten hold 0.75% to 1% of the sample. Separately, the same data were catalogued under a study of yellow fever vaccine responses in identical twins.

Sequenced: PBMCs. Every receptor here comes from a woman younger than 35 in good health.

In this sample, this clonotype turned up many times. The V call is TRBV7-8, the J call TRBJ1-1; D gene ambiguous. CDR3 length equals 14 residues. The V gene lost 4 bases and the J gene lost 3 bases, with 12 bases spanning the gap. Germline loops: CDR1 SGHVS, CDR2 FQNEAQ. CDR3 coding DNA: TGTGCCAGCAGCTCCCGTTGGGGAGACACTGAAGCTTTCTTT. This translates into CASSSRWGDTEAFF.

The rearrangement links TRBV20-1 to TRBJ2-7, with 9 nucleotides matching TRBD1. From germline, CDR1 is DFQATT and CDR2 SNEGSKA (reference sequence). J gave up 4 bases and V 3 bases, and 7 bases lay outside the gene matches. The CDR3 is 14 amino acids. As DNA, the CDR3 is TGCAGTGCTAGCTCGACAGGGGGAGGTTACGAGCAGTACTTC. Protein product: CSASSTGGGYEQYF.

The CDR3 DNA reads TGTGCCAGCAGCTCGACCATCGGGGGGGCCGATGAGCAGTTCTTC. This sequence encodes CASSSTIGGADEQFF. The chain couples TRBV7-3 to TRBJ2-1; TRBD2 agrees at 8 bases. V gave up 4 bases and J gave up 8 bases; unmatched junction bases: 10. This CDR3 comprises 15 residues. Germline values: CDR1 SGHTA, CDR2 FQGTGA.

This clonotype was recorded a few times. The rearrangement joins TRBV5-1 to TRBJ2-3, with TRBD2 identical over 8 bases. The CDR3 totals 15 residues. Trimming at V came to 4 bases and at J to 0 bases, leaving 4 bases not matched to a gene. The germline V gene has CDR1 SGHRS and CDR2 YFSETQ. The CDR3 sequence: CASSPGLVSTDTQYF. DNA for the CDR3: TGCGCCAGCAGCCCGGGACTAGTCAGCACAGATACGCAGTATTTT.

This clonotype was seen only a few times. The gene calls are TRBV20-1 and TRBJ2-1, with 7 nucleotides matching TRBD2. The V gene end was trimmed by 3 bases and the J gene end by 6 bases; junction bases not matched to a gene: 8. The CDR3 consists of 14 residues. Germline V gene data show CDR1 as DFQATT and CDR2 as SNEGSKA (reference sequence). The CDR3: CSASGGLGLNEQFF. Here the CDR3 DNA reads TGCAGTGCTAGCGGTGGACTAGGCCTCAATGAGCAGTTCTTC.

The chain joins TRBV29-1 to TRBJ2-7, with TRBD2 matching over 11 bases. Germline-derived CDR1 and CDR2 are SQVTM and ANQGSEA. The CDR3 spans 13 residues. The V and J ends lost 4 bases and 4 bases, in that order; junction bases with no gene match: 3. The CDR3 is CSVVSGRGYEQYF. The CDR3 DNA sequence: TGCAGCGTTGTTAGCGGGAGGGGGTACGAGCAGTACTTC.

In this sample, this clonotype turned up a few times. The chain has TRBV20-1 and TRBJ2-1; 9 bases are a match to TRBD2. The CDR3 sequence is 16 residues long. The V gene end was trimmed by 6 bases and the J gene end by 7 bases; junction bases not matched to a gene: 16. The germline gives CDR1 DFQATT, CDR2 SNEGSKA (reference sequence). CDR3 protein: CSASNTLAGDLNEQFF. In nucleotides, the CDR3 is TGCAGTGCATCTAACACCTTAGCGGGGGACCTAAATGAGCAGTTCTTC.

This clonotype was seen repeatedly, ten times or more. CDR3 nucleotide sequence: TGCAGCGTTGAACTAGCGGGGGTAGATACGCAGTATTTT. It encodes CSVELAGVDTQYF. The chain recombines TRBV29-1 with TRBJ2-3; 10 nucleotides align to TRBD2. Germline CDR1 reads SQVTM; CDR2 reads ANQGSEA. The CDR3 is 13 amino acids. The trim removed 2 bases at V and 5 bases at J, leaving 1 base unmatched.

This chain joins TRBV6-5 and TRBJ2-7, with TRBD1 matching over 7 bases. Germline CDR1 is MNHEY and CDR2 is SVGAGI. The V segment lost 4 bases and the J segment 4 bases; nucleotides outside the gene matches: 7. This CDR3 is 14 amino acids long. The DNA of the CDR3 is TGTGCCAGCAGTTCCCCGGGACAGTCGTACGAGCAGTACTTC. It translates to CASSSPGQSYEQYF.

This clonotype was picked up many times. CDR3 DNA: TGTGCCAGCAGTGAGGGGGTGTACCAGGGGGTCGGCGGCTACACCTTC. It yields the protein CASSEGVYQGVGGYTF. The V and J genes are TRBV2 and TRBJ1-2; TRBD1 matches at 7 bases. J gave up 8 bases and V 3 bases, and 15 bases lay outside the gene matches. Germline CDR1 reads SNHLY; CDR2 reads FYNNEI. CDR3 length equals 16 residues.

The chain has TRBV11-1 and TRBJ2-1, with D uncertain. V lost 5 bases to trimming and J lost 2 bases, with 22 bases between them. Germline V gene data show CDR1 as SGHAT and CDR2 as FQDESV (reference sequence). CDR3 length equals 18 residues. This chain's CDR3 is CASSRKAAGTLTYNEQFF. The DNA of the CDR3 is TGTGCCAGCAGCCGAAAAGCCGCCGGAACCCTTACCTACAATGAGCAGTTCTTC. Combining the CDR3 with reference TRBV11-1 and TRBJ2-1 gives the whole variable domain EAEVAQSPRYKITEKSQAVAFWCDPISGHATLYWYRQILGQGPELLVQFQDESVVDDSQLPKDRFSAERLKGVDSTLKIQPAELGDSAMYLCASSRKAAGTLTYNEQFFGPGTRLTVL.

The V call is TRBV5-1, the J call TRBJ2-7; D gene unclear. Germline CDR1 reads SGHRS; CDR2 reads YFSETQ. The length of the CDR3 is 14 residues. Between the trimmed V and J ends, which lost 4 bases and 4 bases, there was a span of 15 bases. The CDR3 nucleotides are TGCGCCAGCAGCAGCGACCTCATAGATTACGAGCAGTACTTC. Its translation: CASSSDLIDYEQYF.

There are many counts of this clonotype. The rearrangement uses TRBV28 and TRBJ2-3; D is unresolved. V lost 3 bases to trimming and J lost 6 bases, with 10 bases between them. This CDR3 has 13 amino acids. The V gene's germline CDR1 is MDHEN and CDR2 SYDVKM. CDR3 coding DNA: TGTGCCAGCAGTTTGAGTACAACCGATACGCAGTATTTT. Protein sequence: CASSLSTTDTQYF.

Ten or more counts support this clonotype. As DNA, the CDR3 is TGTGCCAGCAGTTGGGGGTCGACAGACCAAGAGACCCAGTACTTC. Translated, it gives CASSWGSTDQETQYF. This chain links TRBV28 with TRBJ2-5; possibly TRBD1 or TRBD2 for D (5 bases each). This CDR3 contains 15 residues. Germline V CDR1 and CDR2: MDHEN, SYDVKM. The V gene lost 4 bases and the J gene lost 0 bases, with 12 bases spanning the gap. The complete variable domain, with remaining parts taken from reference TRBV28 and TRBJ2-5, reads DVKVTQSSRYLVKRTGEKVFLECVQDMDHENMFWYRQDPGLGLRLIYFSYDVKMKEKGDIPEGYSVSREKKERFSLILESASTNQTSMYLCASSWGSTDQETQYFGPGTRLLVL.

In this sample, this clonotype turned up a few times. The chain uses TRBV11-2 and TRBJ2-5; D unclear. The CDR3 runs to 12 residues. V lost 4 bases to trimming and J lost 5 bases, with 8 bases between them. Germline lookup yields CDR1 SGHAT and CDR2 FQNNGV. Here the CDR3 reads CASSSSVETQYF. For the CDR3, the DNA is TGTGCCAGCAGCTCCTCGGTGGAGACCCAGTACTTC. Full variable domain (rest looked up from reference TRBV11-2 and TRBJ2-5): EAGVAQSPRYKIIEKRQSVAFWCNPISGHATLYWYQQILGQGPKLLIQFQNNGVVDDSQLPKDRFSAERLKGVDSTLKIQPAKLEDSAVYLCASSSSVETQYFGPGTRLLVL.

This clonotype has a handful of counts. This rearrangement joins TRBV10-3 to TRBJ1-1; D possibly corresponds to TRBD1 (6 bases). The CDR3 has 19 residues. V lost 7 bases and J 4 bases, leaving 31 bases between the germline ends. Germline values: CDR1 ENHRY, CDR2 SYGVKD. This CDR3 reads CAIKHHGGSIPIKSTEAFF. For the CDR3, the DNA is TGTGCCATCAAGCACCATGGGGGCTCGATACCGATAAAGAGCACTGAAGCTTTCTTT.

This sequence joins TRBV7-8 and TRBJ1-1; D is possibly TRBD1 (6 bases). CDR1 SGHVS and CDR2 FQNEAQ come from the germline V gene. The CDR3 consists of 14 residues. V dropped 7 bases and J dropped 0 bases, with 12 bases sitting between them. The CDR3 DNA sequence: TGTGCCAGCACCCGACAGGACCTGAACACTGAAGCTTTCTTT. This translates into CASTRQDLNTEAFF.

This clonotype was observed many times. J is TRBJ2-2 and V is TRBV5-5; the match to TRBD2 covers 8 bases. This CDR3 has 13 residues. CDR1 is SGHKS and CDR2 is YYEKEE in the germline V gene (reference sequence). The V and J ends lost 7 bases and 5 bases, in that order; junction bases with no gene match: 4. The CDR3 DNA reads as TGTGCCAGCGGAGCGGGAGTTACCGGGGAGCTGTTTTTT. The encoded protein is CASGAGVTGELFF. The whole variable domain, remainder taken from reference TRBV5-5 and TRBJ2-2, is DAGVTQSPTHLIKTRGQQVTLRCSPISGHKSVSWYQQVLGQGPQFIFQYYEKEERGRGNFPDRFSARQFPNYSSELNVNALLLGDSALYLCASGAGVTGELFFGEGSRLTVL.

The gene calls are TRBV7-9 and TRBJ1-4, with 7 bases fitting TRBD1. V shed 5 bases and J 2 bases; nucleotides not matched to a gene: 8. The CDR3 sequence is 16 residues long. CDR1 is SEHNR, CDR2 FQNEAQ, per germline (reference sequence). The CDR3 loop is CASSPNDRATNEKLFF. The CDR3 DNA follows: TGTGCCAGCAGCCCTAATGACAGGGCGACTAATGAAAAACTGTTTTTT.

This clonotype was seen just once. Here the CDR3 reads CASKATRHYEQYF. The CDR3 nucleotides read TGTGCCAGCAAAGCGACAAGGCACTACGAGCAGTACTTC. The rearrangement uses TRBV2 and TRBJ2-7, with unresolved D. There are 13 residues in the CDR3. Trimming shortened V by 7 bases and J by 3 bases, and 13 bases separated the two germline ends. The germline V gene has CDR1 SNHLY and CDR2 FYNNEI. Variable domain in full (rest from reference TRBV2 and TRBJ2-7): EPEVTQTPSHQVTQMGQEVILRCVPISNHLYFYWYRQILGQKVEFLVSFYNNEISEKSEIFDDQFSVERPDGSNFTLKIRSTKLEDSAMYFCASKATRHYEQYFGPGTRLTVT.

This chain joins TRBV14 and TRBJ2-7, with D perhaps TRBD2 (5 bases). The CDR3 is 15 residues long. Looked up from germline, CDR1 is SGHDN and CDR2 is FVKESK. Deletions cut 1 base from V and 5 bases from J, with 15 bases between. This CDR3 reads CASSQGTQAGDEQYF. In nucleotides, the CDR3 is TGTGCCAGCAGCCAAGGGACTCAGGCCGGTGACGAGCAGTACTTC. The full variable domain, rest sourced from reference TRBV14 and TRBJ2-7, is EAGVTQFPSHSVIEKGQTVTLRCDPISGHDNLYWYRRVMGKEIKFLLHFVKESKQDESGMPNNRFLAERTGGTYSTLKVQPAELEDSGVYFCASSQGTQAGDEQYFGPGTRLTVT.

This clonotype was seen ten or more times. The chain uses TRBV12-3 or TRBV12-4 and TRBJ2-3; 12 bases fit TRBD2. V shed 7 bases and J 0 bases; nucleotides not matched to a gene: 5. The length of the CDR3 is 16 residues. This chain's CDR3 is CASTRTSGASTDTQYF. The CDR3 nucleotides read TGTGCCAGCACCCGGACTAGCGGGGCTAGCACAGATACGCAGTATTTT.

This clonotype was found a few times. This rearrangement joins TRBV5-1 to TRBJ2-1, with no clear D. Trimming removed 0 bases from V and 7 bases from J, with 14 bases in between. The V gene's germline CDR1 is SGHRS and CDR2 YFSETQ. The CDR3 runs to 15 residues. In DNA form, the CDR3 reads TGCGCCAGCAGCTTGGGGCGTCTAGTCACGAATGAGCAGTTCTTC. Protein sequence: CASSLGRLVTNEQFF. Filled out from reference TRBV5-1 and TRBJ2-1, the complete variable domain reads KAGVTQTPRYLIKTRGQQVTLSCSPISGHRSVSWYQQTPGQGLQFLFEYFSETQRNKGNFPGRFSGRQFSNSRSEMNVSTLELGDSALYLCASSLGRLVTNEQFFGPGTRLTVL.

This clonotype was seen a few times. CDR3 sequence: CSAKVRGTDTQYF. The DNA for the CDR3 is TGCAGTGCTAAAGTACGGGGAACAGATACGCAGTATTTT. V is TRBV20-1 and J is TRBJ2-3, with a weak D call TRBD2 (5 bases). Trimming removed 4 bases at V and 3 bases at J, with 11 bases between. Germline V gives CDR1 DFQATT, CDR2 SNEGSKA (reference sequence). This CDR3 spans 13 amino acids.

This rearrangement joins TRBV9 to TRBJ1-1, with 8 bases lining up with TRBD1. J gave up 5 bases and V 2 bases, and 5 bases lay outside the gene matches. The CDR3 length is 14 residues. CDR1 is SGDLS and CDR2 is YYNGEE in the germline V gene. CDR3 region: CASSVGQAETEAFF. In nucleotides, the CDR3 is TGTGCCAGCAGCGTGGGACAGGCGGAAACTGAAGCTTTCTTT.

The CDR3 is CAISRTSGTYNEQFF. CDR3 bases: TGTGCCATCAGTCGGACTAGCGGGACCTACAATGAGCAGTTCTTC. This rearrangement joins TRBV10-3 to TRBJ2-1, with 12 bases identical to TRBD2. The CDR3 is 15 amino acids. V lost 5 bases to trimming and J lost 2 bases; unmatched junction nucleotides: 1. Germline V gene sequence: CDR1 ENHRY, CDR2 SYGVKD.

This clonotype was counted a few times. This rearrangement joins TRBV5-1 to TRBJ2-5; TRBD2 aligns across 7 bases. The V gene's germline CDR1 is SGHRS and CDR2 YFSETQ. J gave up 2 bases and V 1 base, and 2 bases lay outside the gene matches. CDR3 length: 14 residues. In DNA, the CDR3 is TGCGCCAGCAGCTTGAGCGGGGATCAAGAGACCCAGTACTTC. Amino acids: CASSLSGDQETQYF.

V gene TRBV10-3 combines with J gene TRBJ2-1; 11 nucleotides align to TRBD2. After removal of 5 bases from V and 5 bases from J, the junction contained 5 bases not matched to a gene. Germline V gene lookup returns CDR1 ENHRY and CDR2 SYGVKD. This CDR3 has 15 amino acids. The DNA for the CDR3 is TGTGCCATCAGTCTAACGGGACTAGCGGACAATGAGCAGTTCTTC. Amino acids: CAISLTGLADNEQFF.